This T cell receptor beta chain was captured in a study of cytomegalovirus exposure and HLA in healthy donors. The study, taken as a whole, reports: TCR beta chain V- and J-gene trimming was linked, in a later analysis, to a missense variant in DCLRE1C. Donors were assumed by presence/absence analyses to have roughly uniform sequencing depth. A few V segments could not be told apart, such as TRBV6-2 and TRBV6-3, and were left out.

CDR3 length: 15 residues. Germline assignment: CDR1 SGHRS and CDR2 YFSETQ. Trimming at V came to 4 bases and at J to 3 bases, leaving 8 bases not matched to a gene. Amplification used 60 Vbeta primers and 13 Jbeta primers. TCRdb's copy holds only in-frame clones and misses some; the assay was immunoSEQ multiplex PCR. The profile covers about 170,000 clones, with roughly 80% appearing a single time and about 2.5% taken by the ten largest. Worth noting for this clone: Its specificity is not known.

The TCR comes from a male donor in good health and CMV-seronegative. The chain combines TRBV5-1 with TRBJ2-7; 9 nucleotides agree with TRBD1. Sequencing was done on a sample of PBMCs. DNA of the CDR3: TGCGCCAGCAGCCCCACCGGGACAGGGATCTACGAGCAGTACTTC. It translates to CASSPTGTGIYEQYF.